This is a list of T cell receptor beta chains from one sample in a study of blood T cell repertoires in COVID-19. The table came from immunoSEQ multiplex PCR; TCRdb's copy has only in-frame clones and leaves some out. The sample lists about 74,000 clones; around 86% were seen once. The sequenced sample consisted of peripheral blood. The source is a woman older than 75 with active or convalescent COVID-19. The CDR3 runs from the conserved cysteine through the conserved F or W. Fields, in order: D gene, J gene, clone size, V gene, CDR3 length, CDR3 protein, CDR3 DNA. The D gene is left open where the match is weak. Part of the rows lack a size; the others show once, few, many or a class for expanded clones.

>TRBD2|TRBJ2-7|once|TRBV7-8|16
CASSLGGAGSSYEQYF
TGTGCCAGCAGCTTGGGAGGAGCGGGGAGCTCCTACGAGCAGTACTTC
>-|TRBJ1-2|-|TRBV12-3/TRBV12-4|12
CASTPGNRGYTF
TGTGCCAGCACTCCGGGGAACCGAGGCTACACCTTC
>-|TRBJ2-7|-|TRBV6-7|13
CASTSRSKIEQYF
TGTGCCAGCACGTCCAGGTCAAAAATCGAGCAGTACTTC
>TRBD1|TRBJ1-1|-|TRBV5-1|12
CASSFGTGEAFF
TGCGCCAGCAGCTTCGGGACAGGTGAAGCTTTCTTT
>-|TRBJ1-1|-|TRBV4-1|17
CASSQEGINEGETEAFF
TGCGCCAGCAGCCAAGAAGGAATTAACGAGGGGGAGACTGAAGCTTTCTTT
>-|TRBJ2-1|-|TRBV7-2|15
CASTAGGGLYNEQFF
TGTGCCAGCACTGCTGGGGGAGGTTTATACAATGAGCAGTTCTTC
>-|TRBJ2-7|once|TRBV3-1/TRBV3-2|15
CASSQDPVARYEQYF
TGTGCCAGCAGCCAAGATCCCGTTGCGCGGTACGAGCAGTACTTC
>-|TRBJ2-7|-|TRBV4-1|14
CASSQARAGVEQYF
TGCGCCAGCAGCCAAGCCCGAGCCGGAGTCGAGCAGTACTTC
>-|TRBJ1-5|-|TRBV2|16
CASSERRDIGNQPQHF
TGTGCCAGCAGTGAACGTCGAGACATAGGCAATCAGCCCCAGCATTTT
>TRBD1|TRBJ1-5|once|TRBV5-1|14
CASSLTGGNQPQHF
TGCGCCAGCAGCTTGACAGGGGGCAATCAGCCCCAGCATTTT
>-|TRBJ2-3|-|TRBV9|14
CASSVGGGAFTQYF
TGTGCCAGCAGCGTAGGAGGGGGGGCCTTTACGCAGTATTTT
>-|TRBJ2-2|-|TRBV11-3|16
CASSHGGQQNTGELFF
TGTGCCAGCAGCCACGGGGGACAGCAAAACACCGGGGAGCTGTTTTTT
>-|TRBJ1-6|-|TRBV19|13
CASSEQGMTPLHF
TGTGCCAGTAGCGAGCAGGGTATGACACCCCTCCACTTT